This T cell receptor beta chain was retrieved from a study of molecular identifiers for immune sequencing clone quantification. TCRdb recomputed calls from the PCR reads with MiXCR, one row per CDR3 protein. In the table there are 600,000 to 650,000 distinct CDR3 sequences, about 20% of which are singletons. The CDR3 spans 14 residues. Germline assignment: CDR1 SGHVS and CDR2 FQNEAQ. V was trimmed by 4 bases and J by 1 base, leaving 5 bases between them. This clonotype was picked up many times. The chain couples TRBV7-8 to TRBJ1-6, with no clear D. Sample: naive CD8+ T cells from blood, with Jurkat cell RNA spiked in. Subset here: FACS-sorted CD8+CD4-CCR7+CD45RA+ naive T cells. This receptor was identified in a human donor in good health. Some libraries in this study had Jurkat cell RNA spiked in. CDR3 bases: TGTGCCAGCAGCTCCACATCCTATAATTCACCCCTCCACTTT. The encoded protein is CASSSTSYNSPLHF. Drawing the rest from reference TRBV7-8 and TRBJ1-6, the complete variable domain is GAGVSQSPRYKVAKRGQDVALRCDPISGHVSLFWYQQALGQGPEFLTYFQNEAQLDKSGLPSDRFFAERPEGSVSTLKIQRTQQEDSAVYLCASSSTSYNSPLHFGNGTRLTVT.